This paragraph covers one TCR beta chain sequence. Germline loops: CDR1 SGHRS, CDR2 YFSETQ. The CDR3 spans 15 residues. The ends were cut back, 7 bases at V and 1 base at J, with 17 bases in the middle. Sequenced by immunoSEQ multiplex PCR; TCRdb stores in-frame clones only, minus some. Among about 83,000 clones listed, roughly nine tenths were seen once. The sample belongs to a study of blood T cell repertoires in COVID-19. Study-wide context: Spain, Italy and the United States supplied samples that represented acute and convalescent COVID-19.

The chain recombines TRBV5-1 with TRBJ2-5; possibly TRBD1 for D (6 bases). This receptor was obtained from a woman at least 80 years old with active or convalescent COVID-19. Sequenced: peripheral blood. As DNA, the CDR3 is TGCGCCAGCTCAGATGCCGGGACACCCCAAGAGACCCAGTACTTC. It is translated as CASSDAGTPQETQYF.